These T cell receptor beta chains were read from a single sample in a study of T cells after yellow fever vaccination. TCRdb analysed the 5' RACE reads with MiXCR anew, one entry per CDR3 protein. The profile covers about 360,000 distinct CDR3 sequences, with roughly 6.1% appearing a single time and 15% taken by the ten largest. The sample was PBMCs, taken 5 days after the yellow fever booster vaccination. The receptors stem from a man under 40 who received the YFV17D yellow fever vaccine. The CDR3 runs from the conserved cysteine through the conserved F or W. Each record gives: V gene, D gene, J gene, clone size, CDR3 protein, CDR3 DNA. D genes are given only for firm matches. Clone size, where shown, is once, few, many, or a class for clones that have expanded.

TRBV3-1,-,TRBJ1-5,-,CASSQGIQPQHF,TGTGCCAGCAGCCAAGGGATTCAGCCCCAGCATTTT
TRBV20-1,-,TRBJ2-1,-,CSAGDPYNEQFF,TGCAGTGCCGGCGATCCGTACAATGAGCAGTTCTTC
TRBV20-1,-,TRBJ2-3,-,CKVGDSIWADTQYF,TGCAAAGTCGGTGACTCCATTTGGGCAGATACGCAGTATTTT
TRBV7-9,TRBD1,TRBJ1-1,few,CASSLGQGTTEAFF,TGTGCCAGCAGCTTAGGACAGGGGACCACTGAAGCTTTCTTT
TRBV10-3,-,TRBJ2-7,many,CAISGGGAYEQYF,TGTGCCATCAGCGGTGGGGGAGCCTACGAGCAGTACTTC
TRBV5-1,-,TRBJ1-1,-,CASSLPEGTEAFF,TGCGCCAGCAGCTTACCTGAAGGGACTGAAGCTTTCTTT
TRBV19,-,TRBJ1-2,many,CAIADFWNGYTF,TGTGCCATTGCGGACTTTTGGAATGGCTACACCTTC
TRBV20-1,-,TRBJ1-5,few,CSCGVEPQHF,TGCAGCTGCGGGGTCGAGCCCCAGCATTTT
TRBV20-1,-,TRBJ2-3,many,CSARGGAAPTDTQYF,TGCAGTGCTAGAGGCGGCGCCGCACCCACAGATACGCAGTATTTT
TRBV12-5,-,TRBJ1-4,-,CASGPGGQANEKLFF,TGTGCTAGTGGTCCCGGGGGCCAGGCTAATGAAAAACTGTTTTTT
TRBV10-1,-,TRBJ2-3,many,CASTAFTDTQYF,TGCGCCAGCACCGCCTTCACAGATACGCAGTATTTT
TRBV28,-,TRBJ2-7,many,CASSLSGLGEQYF,TGTGCCAGCAGTTTGTCAGGCCTTGGCGAGCAGTACTTC
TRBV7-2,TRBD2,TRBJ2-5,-,CASGLAGDQVTQYF,TGTGCCAGCGGCTTAGCGGGAGACCAAGTGACCCAGTACTTC
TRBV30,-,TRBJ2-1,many,CAWNKGVLPYNEQFF,TGTGCCTGGAATAAGGGGGTTCTACCCTACAATGAGCAGTTCTTC
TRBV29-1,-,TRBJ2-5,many,CSVLGGRRETQYF,TGCAGCGTTTTAGGGGGACGCCGGGAGACCCAGTACTTC
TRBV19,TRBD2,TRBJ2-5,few,CASSIGLGLAGEYF,TGTGCCAGTAGTATAGGCCTGGGACTAGCCGGGGAGTACTTC
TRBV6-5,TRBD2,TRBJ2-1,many,CASSSTPASGANEQFF,TGTGCCAGCAGCTCTACTCCCGCTAGCGGAGCTAATGAGCAGTTCTTC
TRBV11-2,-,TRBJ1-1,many,CASSLVTGSAFF,TGTGCCAGCAGCTTAGTAACAGGGTCCGCTTTCTTT
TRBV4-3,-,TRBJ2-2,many,CASSPRGAGNTGELFF,TGCGCCAGCAGCCCAAGAGGTGCGGGGAACACCGGGGAGCTGTTTTTT
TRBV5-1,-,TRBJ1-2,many,CASSLGGAYGYTF,TGCGCCAGCAGCTTGGGGGGGGCCTATGGCTACACCTTC
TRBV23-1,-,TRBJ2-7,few,CASSHRRDGTYEQYF,TGCGCCAGCAGTCACCGACGGGACGGTACCTACGAGCAGTACTTC
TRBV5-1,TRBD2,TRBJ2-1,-,CASRESTSGTNEQFF,TGCGCCAGCAGGGAGAGCACTAGCGGGACCAATGAGCAGTTCTTC
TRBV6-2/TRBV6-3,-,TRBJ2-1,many,CASSLDSYNEQFF,TGTGCCAGCAGTTTGGACAGCTACAATGAGCAGTTCTTC